This TCR beta chain comes out of a study of cytomegalovirus exposure and HLA in healthy donors. Study-wide findings and caveats: The sole available immune exposure information was CMV serostatus. Rare TCR sequences dominated, though some public TCRs recurred in many donors. Investigators reported 150 to 200 TCR beta chains as tied to cytomegalovirus. Some segments of the V type, notably TRBV6-2 and TRBV6-3, were excluded as indistinguishable.

In the case of this clone: The antigen is not known.

PCR employed 60 Vbeta and 13 Jbeta primers. Profiled with immunoSEQ multiplex PCR; TCRdb holds only in-frame clones, not every one. The table lists around 200,000 clones, around 79% of them singletons. CDR1 and CDR2 (germline): MDHEN, SYDVKM. The ends were cut back, 8 bases at V and 3 bases at J, with 11 bases in the middle. This CDR3 is built from 13 residues. V and J are TRBV28 and TRBJ1-5; no definite D call. Sequenced material: PBMCs. The source of this sequence is a woman in her 30s in good health and CMV-seropositive. CDR3 sequence: CASFPGTNQPQHF. CDR3 bases: TGTGCCAGCTTCCCGGGAACCAATCAGCCCCAGCATTTT.